This T cell receptor beta chain originates from a study of OX40 agonist ivuxolimab in advanced cancers. The protocol was immunoSEQ multiplex PCR, while the TCRdb copy is restricted to in-frame clones and leaves out a portion. The table records tens of thousands of clones, approximately 80% of them present only once. This CDR3 contains 16 residues. Trimming took 6 bases from V and 0 from J, leaving 15 bases between them. Germline CDR1 reads LNHDA; CDR2 reads SQIVND (reference sequence). This receptor was obtained from an adult with an advanced solid tumor such as melanoma, head and neck, liver or kidney cancer. The V gene is TRBV19, the J gene TRBJ1-5, with D hard to call. This sample comprised CD4+ or CD8+ T cells sorted from blood, obtained in a trial of the OX40 agonist ivuxolimab. The CDR3 bases are TGTGCCAGTAGATTCGACCTTGGGTTTAGCAATCAGCCCCAGCATTTT. Its translation is CASRFDLGFSNQPQHF.